This is a list of T cell receptor beta chains from one sample in a study of regulatory T cells in long-lasting Graves disease. A single record per CDR3 protein comes from TCRdb applying MiXCR to the multiplex PCR reads. The sample records hundreds of thousands of distinct CDR3 sequences, around 15% being singletons. Source: peripheral blood mononuclear cells (PBMCs), taken at new diagnosis, from a patient treated with antithyroid drugs. The source of these receptors is a female donor with Graves disease. Each CDR3 is given without its conserved first and last residue. The order of the fields is V gene, J gene, CDR3 protein.

V gene: TRBV11-2; J gene: TRBJ1-2; CDR3 protein: ASSLAIGGTRYGYT
V gene: TRBV4-1; J gene: TRBJ2-5; CDR3 protein: ASSHPDEGTQY
V gene: TRBV12-5; J gene: TRBJ1-2; CDR3 protein: ASGGGRADGYGYT
V gene: TRBV9; J gene: TRBJ2-1; CDR3 protein: ASSGGLAGSLDEQF
V gene: TRBV9; J gene: TRBJ1-5; CDR3 protein: ASSVTAINQPQH
V gene: TRBV7-2; J gene: TRBJ2-1; CDR3 protein: ASSLALLAGGHEQF
V gene: TRBV18; J gene: TRBJ1-1; CDR3 protein: ASSPRQGRYLTEAF
V gene: TRBV18; J gene: TRBJ2-1; CDR3 protein: ASSPGLAGLNNEQF
V gene: TRBV30; J gene: TRBJ1-1; CDR3 protein: AWSVWGPNTEAF
V gene: TRBV5-1; J gene: TRBJ2-3; CDR3 protein: ASSFRTSGGATDTQY
V gene: TRBV3-1; J gene: TRBJ2-2; CDR3 protein: ASSQEGSGVDTGELF
V gene: TRBV20-1; J gene: TRBJ2-7; CDR3 protein: SARVWVAAAYEQY
V gene: TRBV27; J gene: TRBJ2-7; CDR3 protein: ASSLAGGHEQY
V gene: TRBV10-3; J gene: TRBJ1-1; CDR3 protein: AISDLWGENTEAF
V gene: TRBV6-2/TRBV6-3; J gene: TRBJ2-1; CDR3 protein: ASRAGTTLRYEQF
V gene: TRBV2; J gene: TRBJ2-3; CDR3 protein: ASTQASTDTQY
V gene: TRBV11-2; J gene: TRBJ2-2; CDR3 protein: AGSPRTGNTGELF
V gene: TRBV5-1; J gene: TRBJ1-2; CDR3 protein: ASRFTRGPTPSNYGYT
V gene: TRBV27; J gene: TRBJ2-3; CDR3 protein: ASRRGWDFPSTDTQY
V gene: TRBV7-2; J gene: TRBJ2-1; CDR3 protein: ASSRKAIGRTYNEQF
V gene: TRBV30; J gene: TRBJ2-7; CDR3 protein: ALDRASYEQY
V gene: TRBV9; J gene: TRBJ2-7; CDR3 protein: ASSAPQGDEQY
V gene: TRBV20-1; J gene: TRBJ2-7; CDR3 protein: SARAAGGGFGSYEQY
V gene: TRBV20-1; J gene: TRBJ2-1; CDR3 protein: SAGIGGTYNEQF
V gene: TRBV5-8; J gene: TRBJ1-5; CDR3 protein: ASSRVSMKTLNQPQH